The 28 T cell receptor beta chains given below trace back to one sample, sequenced in a study of breast tumors, draining lymph nodes, adjacent tissues. TCRdb reanalysed the multiplex PCR reads using MiXCR and keeps one entry per CDR3 protein. Of about 130,000 distinct CDR3 sequences listed, approximately 22% are singletons. Breast cancer patients provided tissue from their axillary draining lymph nodes. Sequenced input: axillary lymph node tissue. The receptors here all came from a female donor with breast cancer. Some clones in this sample may be carry-over from other donors' samples.

Ten or more counts support this clonotype. The chain couples TRBV29-1 to TRBJ2-1; TRBD2 matches 8 bases. CDR3 length: 15 amino acids. V lost 4 bases to trimming and J lost 3 bases; unmatched junction nucleotides: 8. Germline V gene sequence: CDR1 SQVTM, CDR2 ANQGSEA. As DNA, the CDR3 is TGCAGCGTTGCTTTGAATAGCGGGAACTACAATGAGCAGTTCTTC. This sequence encodes CSVALNSGNYNEQFF.

In its sample, this clonotype was seen many times. The chain is built from TRBV20-1 and TRBJ2-7; TRBD1 agrees at 7 bases. The CDR3 loop spans 14 amino acids. V shed 1 base and J 6 bases; nucleotides not matched to a gene: 9. Germline loops: CDR1 DFQATT, CDR2 SNEGSKA (reference sequence). The CDR3 sequence: CSARAGTDLREQYF. CDR3 DNA sequence: TGCAGTGCTAGAGCCGGGACAGACCTGCGCGAGCAGTACTTC.

This clonotype was seen repeatedly, ten times or more. This chain connects TRBV20-1 to TRBJ2-3; TRBD2 matches 9 bases. The CDR3 totals 13 residues. Germline V CDR1 and CDR2: DFQATT, SNEGSKA (reference sequence). The V gene end was trimmed by 6 bases and the J gene end by 2 bases; junction bases not matched to a gene: 3. CDR3 region: CSASGGYTDTQYF. The CDR3 nucleotides are TGCAGTGCCAGCGGGGGGTACACAGATACGCAGTATTTT.

This clonotype was observed a few times. The V gene is TRBV6-2 or TRBV6-3, the J gene TRBJ2-7; 7 bases align to TRBD2. Per the germline V gene, CDR1 is MNHEY and CDR2 is SVGEGT. The CDR3 length is 16 residues. J lost 6 bases, V lost 0 bases, and 11 bases had no gene match. The CDR3 loop is CASSYSEAGVGSEQYF. DNA of the CDR3: TGTGCCAGCAGTTACTCTGAGGCGGGAGTCGGTAGCGAGCAGTACTTC.

This clonotype was found many times. The CDR3 here is CASSADRGRYGYTF. The CDR3 region has the DNA TGTGCCAGCAGCGCGGACCGGGGCCGGTATGGCTACACCTTC. The rearrangement joins TRBV9 to TRBJ1-2, with D possibly matching TRBD1 (5 bases). CDR3 length: 14 residues. The V gene's germline CDR1 is SGDLS and CDR2 YYNGEE. Trimming removed 3 bases at V and 5 bases at J, with 14 bases between.

In the case of this clonotype: This clone may be a read error of a much larger clone one base away. The V and J genes are TRBV7-7 and TRBJ2-2; 8 nucleotides line up with TRBD1. CDR1 SSHAT and CDR2 FNYEAQ come from the germline V gene (reference sequence). This CDR3 has 15 residues. In nucleotides, the CDR3 is TGTGCTAGCGGCTCCCGACGGACAGGGACCGGGGAGCTGTTTTTT. Encoded protein: CASGSRRTGTGELFF.

This clonotype turned up a few times. The chain employs TRBV28 and TRBJ1-5, with D possibly TRBD1 on 6 matching bases. The ends were cut back, 9 bases at V and 5 bases at J, with 11 bases in the middle. The CDR3 runs 12 residues. The germline V gene has CDR1 MDHEN and CDR2 SYDVKM. In DNA, the CDR3 is TGTGCCAGTCAGGACAGTGATCAGCCCCAGCATTTT. This translates into CASQDSDQPQHF.

This clonotype showed up many times. The chain employs TRBV11-2 and TRBJ1-3; D is possibly TRBD1 (5 bases). The CDR3 has 14 amino acids. Trimming left V 5 bases short and J 2 bases short, with 10 bases between. The germline gives CDR1 SGHAT, CDR2 FQNNGV. This CDR3 is CASSPGTAGNTIYF. For the CDR3, the DNA is TGTGCCAGCAGCCCAGGGACTGCTGGAAACACCATATATTTT.

Note on this clonotype: This may arise from a read error, as a much more abundant clone is one base away. This likely comes from a read error, as the CDR3 has no conserved phenylalanine or tryptophan at its end. The J gene is TRBJ1-2, the V gene TRBV12-3 or TRBV12-4, with D perhaps TRBD1 (6 bases). The CDR3 is 14 residues long. V gave up 2 bases and J gave up 3 bases, with 10 bases separating them. The CDR3 sequence: CASSLKGEYYGYTS. The DNA for the CDR3 is TGTGCCAGCAGTTTAAAGGGGGAATACTATGGCTACACCTCC.

This clonotype was seen a few times. A much larger clone differs from this one at a single base, so this may be a read error. This chain uses TRBV7-3 with TRBJ2-7; D might be TRBD2 (5 bases). CDR1 and CDR2 (germline): SGHTA, FQGTGA. V was trimmed by 2 bases and J by 4 bases, leaving 15 bases between them. This CDR3 is 15 amino acids long. Here the CDR3 reads CASSLVGGGRYEQYF. The DNA of the CDR3 is TGTGCCAGCAGCTTAGTGGGTGGCGGGCGGTACGAGCAGTACTTC.

This clonotype occurred many times. The chain has TRBV2 and TRBJ1-2; D ambiguous. The V end was cut by 2 bases, the J end by 8 bases, with 15 bases between. The CDR3 covers 14 residues. Germline V gene sequence: CDR1 SNHLY, CDR2 FYNNEI. The CDR3 spells CASSERQAVGGYTF. The CDR3 DNA sequence: TGTGCCAGCAGTGAACGTCAAGCCGTGGGAGGCTACACCTTC.

The sample holds many counts of this clonotype. DNA for the CDR3: TGTGCCAGCAGGTGGGACCCCCAAGAGACCCAGTACTTC. This encodes CASRWDPQETQYF. V gene TRBV7-9 combines with J gene TRBJ2-5, with D possibly called TRBD1 or TRBD2 (5 bases each). The V gene lost 6 bases and the J gene lost 1 base, with 9 bases spanning the gap. Germline V CDR1 and CDR2: SEHNR, FQNEAQ (reference sequence). This CDR3 comprises 13 residues.

The table lists this clonotype with many counts. The chain combines TRBV20-1 with TRBJ2-7; D call uncertain. V lost 6 bases to trimming and J lost 2 bases, with 17 bases between them. Germline CDR1 DFQATT, CDR2 SNEGSKA (reference sequence). The CDR3 runs 14 residues. CDR3 in DNA: TGCAGTGCCATTAGACCCGAGGCTACCTACGAGCAGTACTTC. It specifies CSAIRPEATYEQYF.

This clonotype was seen many times. V is TRBV7-2 and J is TRBJ2-2, with 7 positions matching TRBD2. CDR1 SGHTA and CDR2 FQGNSA come from the germline V gene. The CDR3 extends over 16 amino acids. The trim removed 5 bases at V and 6 bases at J, leaving 12 bases unmatched. The CDR3 nucleotides read TGTGCCAGCAGCCCCCCACTCGGCGGGAGCGCCGGGGAGCTGTTTTTT. Protein: CASSPPLGGSAGELFF.

This clonotype was detected ten times or more. The chain is built from TRBV7-3 and TRBJ2-1; D is unresolved. Germline CDR1 and CDR2: SGHTA and FQGTGA. The CDR3 runs 14 residues. V lost 2 bases and J lost 5, with 10 bases in between. The CDR3: CASSLDRLHNEQFF. The CDR3 region has the DNA TGTGCCAGCAGCTTAGATAGGCTACACAATGAGCAGTTCTTC.

Concerning this clonotype itself: The junction and the germline gene differ at one end; a read error may be behind it. This rearrangement joins TRBV12-3 or TRBV12-4 to TRBJ2-1, with 9 bases lining up with TRBD1. CDR3 length equals 17 residues. In DNA, the CDR3 is TGTGCCAGCAGCCCCCGGACAGGGGAGACCTCCTACAATGAGCGGTTCTTC. The encoded protein is CASSPRTGETSYNERFF.

For this clonotype: A much larger clone lies a single base off, so this may be a read error. The chain couples TRBV9 to TRBJ2-3; D is unclear. The CDR3 consists of 17 residues. Germline V CDR1 and CDR2: SGDLS, YYNGEE. Trimming cost V 2 bases and J 6 bases, with 22 bases left between them. The CDR3 here is CASSVDPLVFDMDTQYF. In DNA form, the CDR3 reads TGTGCCAGCAGCGTCGACCCCCTAGTATTCGACATGGATACGCAGTATTTT.

This clonotype was detected ten times or more. The genes are TRBV4-1 and TRBJ2-1, with 9 bases identical to TRBD2. This CDR3 is built from 17 residues. Looked up from germline, CDR1 is MGHRA and CDR2 is YSYEKL. The ends lost 4 bases at V and 8 bases at J; junction bases unmatched: 15. CDR3 residues: CASSPWPGLAVVHEQFF. The CDR3 bases are TGCGCCAGCAGCCCCTGGCCGGGACTAGCAGTGGTGCATGAGCAGTTCTTC.

This clonotype has at least ten counts. The chain recombines TRBV10-3 with TRBJ2-7; 7 bases align to TRBD1. The CDR3 length is 15 residues. Germline V lookup: CDR1 ENHRY, CDR2 SYGVKD. Unmatched junction bases numbered 9, after V lost 6 bases and J lost 1 base. CDR3 coding DNA: TGTGCCATCAGGAATCGACAGGGCGAGTCCTACGAGCAGTACTTC. Translated: CAIRNRQGESYEQYF.

Of note for this clonotype: It may be a read error: a sequence one base away is much more abundant. This sequence joins TRBV11-2 and TRBJ2-7; 7 positions match TRBD1. The CDR3 runs to 14 residues. Germline CDR1 and CDR2: SGHAT and FQNNGV. The CDR3 spells CAGSYGTVLYEQYF. The CDR3 DNA follows: TGTGCCGGCAGCTACGGGACAGTCCTTTACGAGCAGTACTTC. Combining the CDR3 with reference TRBV11-2 and TRBJ2-7 gives the whole variable domain EAGVAQSPRYKIIEKRQSVAFWCNPISGHATLYWYQQILGQGPKLLIQFQNNGVVDDSQLPKDRFSAERLKGVDSTLKIQPAKLEDSAVYLCAGSYGTVLYEQYFGPGTRLTVT.

Comments on this clonotype: A single base separates this from a much larger clone, so it may be a read error. The V gene is TRBV4-1, the J gene TRBJ2-5; 7 bases align to TRBD2. Germline CDR1 and CDR2: MGHRA and YSYEKL. CDR3 length: 14 residues. This CDR3 reads CASSQVTSSETRYF. The CDR3 DNA follows: TGCGCCAGCAGCCAAGTGACTAGCAGTGAGACCCGGTACTTC.

The J gene is TRBJ1-4, the V gene TRBV7-8; the match to TRBD1 covers 8 bases. After removal of 2 bases from V and 6 bases from J, the junction contained 11 bases not matched to a gene. Germline-derived CDR1 and CDR2 are SGHVS and FQNEAQ. The CDR3 sequence is 17 residues long. CDR3 protein: CASSLRASGGAYEKLFF. In DNA, the CDR3 is TGTGCCAGCAGCTTACGGGCATCAGGGGGCGCTTATGAAAAACTGTTTTTT.

The table lists this clonotype with many counts. The V and J genes are TRBV5-1 and TRBJ2-7; TRBD2 matches at 15 bases. Germline trimming cut 1 base from V and 6 bases from J; bases unmatched to any gene: 2. Per the germline V gene, CDR1 is SGHRS and CDR2 is YFSETQ. The CDR3 loop spans 15 amino acids. As DNA, the CDR3 is TGCGCCAGCAGCTTGTTGGGACTAGCGGGAGGCGAGCAGTACTTC. Its translation is CASSLLGLAGGEQYF.

This clonotype was seen just once. A read error may be the cause here, since a much bigger clone is one base away. Here the CDR3 reads CAGSWGTSGSGDTQYF. CDR3 nucleotides: TGCGCCGGCAGCTGGGGGACTAGCGGGAGTGGGGATACGCAGTATTTT. This sequence joins TRBV5-1 and TRBJ2-3; the match to TRBD2 covers 14 bases. The CDR3 extends over 16 amino acids. Germline assignment: CDR1 SGHRS and CDR2 YFSETQ.

This clonotype has a count of ten or more. This chain joins TRBV4-1 and TRBJ1-2; D perhaps matches TRBD1 (6 bases). The V gene lost 2 bases and the J gene lost 5 bases, with 12 bases spanning the gap. CDR3 length: 14 residues. CDR1 is MGHRA, CDR2 YSYEKL, per germline. In nucleotides, the CDR3 is TGCGCCAGCAGCCAAAGACAGGTCGGATATGGCTACACCTTC. It translates to CASSQRQVGYGYTF.

This clonotype was counted at least ten times. J is TRBJ1-2 and V is TRBV18; D gene ambiguous. The CDR3 has 14 residues. V lost 3 bases and J 3 bases, leaving 11 bases between the germline ends. CDR1 and CDR2 (germline): KGHSH, LQKENI. DNA for the CDR3: TGTGCCAGCTCACCGAGTGGGGTCGACTATGGCTACACCTTC. Its protein is CASSPSGVDYGYTF. The whole variable domain, remainder taken from reference TRBV18 and TRBJ1-2, is NAGVMQNPRHLVRRRGQEARLRCSPMKGHSHVYWYRQLPEEGLKFMVYLQKENIIDESGMPKERFSAEFPKEGPSILRIQQVVRGDSAAYFCASSPSGVDYGYTFGSGTRLTVV.

A remark on this clonotype: A much larger clone differs from this one at a single base, so this may be a read error. The chain employs TRBV27 and TRBJ2-7; TRBD1 is a possible D gene (6 bases). The CDR3 covers 15 residues. CDR1 MNHEY and CDR2 SMNVEV come from the germline V gene (reference sequence). The CDR3 reads CTSSSSRDTPYEQYF. The DNA for the CDR3 is TGTACCAGCAGTTCTTCTCGGGACACCCCCTACGAGCAGTACTTC.

This clonotype was counted ten times or more. This chain links TRBV7-8 with TRBJ2-7; possible D gene TRBD1, 6 bases. Germline V CDR1 and CDR2: SGHVS, FQNEAQ. This CDR3 comprises 15 residues. V was cut by 5 bases and J by 1 base, with 15 bases left in between. CDR3 sequence reads: CASSPNREWSYEQYF. The CDR3, as DNA: TGTGCCAGCAGCCCAAACAGGGAGTGGTCCTACGAGCAGTACTTC.